This TCR beta chain came from a study of CD8+ T cells in alopecia areata. Findings of the study overall: Scalp sequencing also captures normal skin's resident alphabeta T cells.

The CDR3 length is 13 residues. Trimming stripped 2 bases from V and 4 bases from J, with 9 bases between. Germline loops: CDR1 GTSNPN, CDR2 SVGIG (reference sequence). TCR sequencing used cDNA made by reverse transcription of extracted RNA. Clones were read by immunoSEQ multiplex PCR, and TCRdb kept only the in-frame ones, dropping some. Among fewer than 200,000 clones listed, roughly 66% were seen once. On this clone: Antigen: not known. The same CDR3 is also encoded by other DNA sequences in this sample.

The J gene is TRBJ1-5, the V gene TRBV30; D remains unclear. The source of this sequence is a human donor with alopecia areata. Sequenced material: CD8+ T cells sorted from blood, taken at week 0. The CDR3: CAWSPGSNQPQHF. The CDR3 nucleotides read TGTGCCTGGAGTCCCGGGTCGAATCAGCCCCAGCATTTT.